Presented here are 10 T cell receptor beta chains from one specimen sequenced in a study of T cell repertoires in cytomegalovirus infection. One entry per CDR3 protein results from TCRdb running MiXCR on the reads. The sample records approximately 730,000 distinct CDR3 sequences, about 30% being singletons. For these receptors, no antigen is known. The specimen was cultured PBMCs, collected from culture after CMV antigen stimulation. The receptors originated from a human donor in good health (CMV status not recorded). Some clones in this sample may be carry-over from other donors' samples.

There are many counts of this clonotype. J is TRBJ2-3 and V is TRBV7-9, with 11 positions matching TRBD2. The CDR3 runs to 17 residues. Trimming removed 1 base from V and 3 bases from J; junction bases left unmatched: 6. Germline V lookup: CDR1 SEHNR, CDR2 FQNEAQ (reference sequence). The CDR3 spells CASSLESLAGGTDTQYF. DNA for the CDR3: TGTGCCAGCAGCTTAGAGTCCCTAGCGGGAGGAACAGATACGCAGTATTTT.

This clonotype was seen repeatedly, ten times or more. The chain couples TRBV7-2 to TRBJ1-4; possible D gene TRBD1, 6 bases. The CDR3 has 14 amino acids. The V and J ends lost 5 bases and 7 bases respectively, with 14 bases between them. Germline CDR1 is SGHTA and CDR2 is FQGNSA. In DNA, the CDR3 is TGTGCCAGCAGCCTAACAGGGATAGGTGAAAAACTGTTTTTT. It encodes CASSLTGIGEKLFF.

In its sample, this clonotype was seen many times. CDR3 in amino acids: CASSLAAGAGTDTQYF. The CDR3 coding sequence is TGTGCCAGCAGCTTAGCGGCAGGGGCAGGCACAGATACGCAGTATTTT. The V call is TRBV7-2, the J call TRBJ2-3; D is possibly TRBD1 (6 bases). Looked up from germline, CDR1 is SGHTA and CDR2 is FQGNSA. The CDR3 length is 16 residues. V dropped 0 bases and J dropped 1 base, with 11 bases sitting between them. The full variable domain, rest sourced from reference TRBV7-2 and TRBJ2-3, is GAGVSQSPSNKVTEKGKDVELRCDPISGHTALYWYRQSLGQGLEFLIYFQGNSAPDKSGLPSDRFSAERTGGSVSTLTIQRTQQEDSAVYLCASSLAAGAGTDTQYFGPGTRLTVL.

This clonotype has more than one count but fewer than ten. V gene TRBV6-2 or TRBV6-3 combines with J gene TRBJ2-7; the D gene is possibly TRBD1 (5 bases). The germline V and J ends were trimmed by 1 base and 3 bases, with 7 bases remaining between them. This CDR3 contains 13 residues. Germline values: CDR1 MNHEY, CDR2 SVGEGT. DNA of the CDR3: TGTGCCAGCAGTTACTGGCAGGGCTACGAGCAGTACTTC. It specifies CASSYWQGYEQYF.

This sequence joins TRBV6-7 and TRBJ1-5; possibly TRBD1 for D (5 bases). TRBV6-7 is assigned to the ORF class and has an uncertain function. The CDR3 loop spans 15 amino acids. Trimming took off 6 bases at V and 2 bases at J, with 14 bases between the two ends. CDR3 protein: CASRLEGWGNQPQHF. CDR3 DNA sequence: TGTGCCAGCAGACTCGAGGGGTGGGGCAATCAGCCCCAGCATTTT.

V usage is TRBV2 and J usage is TRBJ1-3; the D gene is possibly TRBD1 (5 bases). CDR1 SNHLY and CDR2 FYNNEI come from the germline V gene. V lost 5 bases, J lost 0 bases, and 11 bases lay in between. CDR3 length: 15 amino acids. The CDR3 here is CASSRNRYSGNTIYF. CDR3 coding DNA: TGTGCCAGCAGTCGTAACAGGTACTCTGGAAACACCATATATTTT.

The gene calls are TRBV19 and TRBJ1-3; possibly TRBD1 for D (5 bases). Germline V gene lookup returns CDR1 LNHDA and CDR2 SQIVND (reference sequence). The CDR3 is 19 residues long. V lost 6 bases, J lost 0 bases, and 24 bases lay in between. The CDR3 DNA is TGTGCCAGTAGCCCTTATTGGGGGGAAGATCCCCTCTCTGGAAACACCATATATTTT. Translating gives CASSPYWGEDPLSGNTIYF.

The V call is TRBV27, the J call TRBJ2-1; D possibly uses TRBD1 or TRBD2 (5 bases each). Trimming pared 7 bases from V and 0 bases from J, leaving 16 bases between. Germline loops: CDR1 MNHEY, CDR2 SMNVEV (reference sequence). The CDR3 consists of 16 residues. CDR3 loop: CASTLDRDHSYNEQFF. For the CDR3, the DNA is TGTGCCAGCACACTCGACCGGGACCACTCCTACAATGAGCAGTTCTTC.

The J gene is TRBJ2-5, the V gene TRBV10-3; perhaps TRBD1 as D (5 bases). Trimming took off 3 bases at V and 5 bases at J, with 13 bases between the two ends. The length of the CDR3 is 14 residues. CDR1 and CDR2 (germline): ENHRY, SYGVKD. The CDR3 nucleotides are TGTGCCATCAGTGAAGGGGTGTCTTGGGAGACCCAGTACTTC. Encoded protein: CAISEGVSWETQYF.

This clonotype was detected many times. The CDR3 is CASSLVSGPGLNTEAFF. The CDR3 coding sequence is TGTGCCAGCAGCTTAGTTAGTGGGCCGGGGTTGAACACTGAAGCTTTCTTT. The J gene is TRBJ1-1, the V gene TRBV7-2; D is ambiguous. The CDR3 has 17 residues. V gave up 1 base and J gave up 0 bases, with 15 bases separating them. The V gene's germline CDR1 is SGHTA and CDR2 FQGNSA. Full variable domain (outside the CDR3, taken from reference TRBV7-2 and TRBJ1-1): GAGVSQSPSNKVTEKGKDVELRCDPISGHTALYWYRQSLGQGLEFLIYFQGNSAPDKSGLPSDRFSAERTGGSVSTLTIQRTQQEDSAVYLCASSLVSGPGLNTEAFFGQGTRLTVV.